The rows below give T cell receptor beta chains drawn from one sample of a study of spatial heterogeneity in lung cancer. Each CDR3 protein is one row after TCRdb ran MiXCR on the 5' RACE reads. The data contain 95,000 to 130,000 distinct CDR3 sequences, 9% to 15% of them seen just once; the ten biggest clones take up over 15%. The material was PBMCs, obtained at follow-up. The receptors shown here come from a male donor with early-stage non-small cell lung cancer. The CDR3 runs from the conserved cysteine through the conserved F or W. A D gene is named only where the DNA matches it firmly. Rows may omit the clone size; those that give it use once, few, many or a size class.

j_call d_call v_call clone_size cdr3_nt cdr3_aa
TRBJ1-5 NA TRBV7-8 few TGTGCCAGCAGCCCAGATAAGGGGAGCAATCAGCCCCAGCATTTT CASSPDKGSNQPQHF
TRBJ2-1 NA TRBV7-8 NA TGTGCCAGCAGCTTAGCGTGGGTTAATGAGCAGTTCTTC CASSLAWVNEQFF
TRBJ1-3 NA TRBV4-2 many TGTGCCAGCAGCCAAGATAGTTCTGGAAACACCATATATTTT CASSQDSSGNTIYF
TRBJ2-7 NA TRBV30 NA TGTGCCTGGAGTGTACGGGGGGCGCTCTCCTACGAGCAGTACTTC CAWSVRGALSYEQYF
TRBJ1-1 NA TRBV25-1 NA TGTGCCAGCAGAGTAGGGTACGCTGAAGCTTTCTTT CASRVGYAEAFF
TRBJ1-2 TRBD1 TRBV5-1 many TGCGCCAGCAGCGAGGAACAGGGGTATGGCTACACCTTC CASSEEQGYGYTF
TRBJ1-4 NA TRBV7-2 NA TGTGCCAGCAGCACCAGAAATAATGAAAAACTGTTTTTT CASSTRNNEKLFF
TRBJ2-5 NA TRBV24-1 many TGTGCCACCAGTGACCCGACAGGACCGGAGACCCAGTACTTC CATSDPTGPETQYF
TRBJ1-4 NA TRBV12-3/TRBV12-4 NA TGTGCCAGCAAAGTTTCCATTACTGATGAAAAACTGTTTTTT CASKVSITDEKLFF
TRBJ2-5 NA TRBV11-2 NA TGTGCCAGCAGCTCCCGGACACCCGGGCGAGGGCAAGAGACCCAGTACTTC CASSSRTPGRGQETQYF
TRBJ2-2 NA TRBV7-9 few TGTGCCAGCAGCTTATACACTAGCATGACGAACACCGGGGAGCTGTTTTTT CASSLYTSMTNTGELFF
TRBJ2-5 NA TRBV5-1 NA TGCGCCAGCGAGGAACAGGGTCTTGCCCAAGAGACCCAGTACTTC CASEEQGLAQETQYF
TRBJ1-6 NA TRBV28 many TGTGCCAGCAGCTTCGGAACGAGCTCCTATAATTCACCCCTCCACTTT CASSFGTSSYNSPLHF
TRBJ1-3 NA TRBV5-4 NA TGTGCCAGCAGCTTGGGCCCCGGGATAACCGGTAACACCATATATTTT CASSLGPGITGNTIYF
TRBJ2-5 NA TRBV12-3/TRBV12-4 few TGTGCCAGCAAGGCCAGTAGACAAGAAGAGACCCAGTACTTC CASKASRQEETQYF
TRBJ2-1 NA TRBV28 few TGTGCCAGCCGAAAGAGGGGGAACTACAATGAGCAGTTCTTC CASRKRGNYNEQFF
TRBJ2-2 TRBD1 TRBV12-3/TRBV12-4 NA TGTGTCAGCAGTCCCGACAGGGGGCTTGGCGGGGAGCTGTTTTTT CVSSPDRGLGGELFF
TRBJ2-1 TRBD2 TRBV28 many TGTGCCAGCAGTTTTAGGGCGGGGGGGCTAAACAATGAGCAGTTCTTC CASSFRAGGLNNEQFF
TRBJ2-7 NA TRBV10-3 NA TGTGCCATCAGTGCGCGTCCTGTCTACGAGCAGTACTTC CAISARPVYEQYF
TRBJ1-4 NA TRBV5-1 few TGCGCCAGCAGCTTGGGTTCAGGGTGGAATGAAAAACTGTTTTTT CASSLGSGWNEKLFF
TRBJ2-5 NA TRBV20-1 NA TGCAGTGCTAGAGATTACAGGGTGGCGAAAGAGACCCAGTACTTC CSARDYRVAKETQYF
TRBJ1-2 NA TRBV5-6 few TGTGCCAGCAGCTTGGCCGCTTTTGGCTACACCTTC CASSLAAFGYTF
TRBJ2-5 NA TRBV6-4 few TGTGCCAGCAGCCCGACCGGGACACACCAAGAGACCCAGTACTTC CASSPTGTHQETQYF